A single sample is the source of the 17 T cell receptor beta chains below, sequenced in a study of chemoradiotherapy in HPV16-positive cancers (dated by TCRdb to between 2021 and 2024). Libraries came from the immunoSEQ multiplex PCR assay. TCRdb obtained this table from immuneACCESS and retained in-frame rearrangements with V and J assigned. These tables miss some clones; where compared with another copy, unresolved V genes account for less than half of the shortfall, and the remainder is unexplained. Counted in this sample were around 15,000 clones; around 72% of them appeared once. The ten largest clones take up around 9.6% of the sample. The biological material was taken from a patient who underwent chemoradiotherapy. These receptors all come from a human donor with HPV-associated anogenital cancer.

V is TRBV5-1 and J is TRBJ1-1; D possibly corresponds to TRBD1 (5 bases). V was pared by 4 bases and J by 6 bases, with 22 bases between. The CDR3 is 16 residues long. The germline V gene encodes CDR1 SGHRS and CDR2 YFSETQ. CDR3 sequence: CASSRGGSGGLPEAFF. The CDR3 region has the DNA TGCGCCAGCAGCCGGGGGGGGTCTGGAGGGTTGCCTGAAGCTTTCTTT.

J is TRBJ1-2 and V is TRBV19; D is unresolved. CDR3 length equals 16 residues. Looked up from germline, CDR1 is LNHDA and CDR2 is SQIVND (reference sequence). V lost 5 bases and J 8 bases, leaving 24 bases between the germline ends. The CDR3 nucleotides read TGTGCCAGTAGTGTACGCTTGACCGGCTGGCAAGGGGGCTACACCTTC. Its translation: CASSVRLTGWQGGYTF. Full variable domain (outside the CDR3, taken from reference TRBV19 and TRBJ1-2): DGGITQSPKYLFRKEGQNVTLSCEQNLNHDAMYWYRQDPGQGLRLIYYSQIVNDFQKGDIAEGYSVSREKKESFPLTVTSAQKNPTAFYLCASSVRLTGWQGGYTFGSGTRLTVV.

The chain employs TRBV5-1 and TRBJ2-6; tentative D call: TRBD1 (5 bases). Deletions cut 2 bases from V and 0 bases from J, with 12 bases between. Germline assignment: CDR1 SGHRS and CDR2 YFSETQ. The CDR3 has 17 amino acids. CDR3 loop: CASSFTTTASGANVLTF. CDR3 bases: TGCGCCAGCAGCTTCACTACGACAGCCTCTGGGGCCAACGTCCTGACTTTC.

In nucleotides, the CDR3 is TGTGCCAGTAGTAGCCCGGACCATGGCACTGAAGCTTTCTTT. Translation gives CASSSPDHGTEAFF. V is TRBV19 and J is TRBJ1-1; no firm D call. The CDR3 covers 14 residues. The germline V gene encodes CDR1 LNHDA and CDR2 SQIVND (reference sequence). Between the trimmed V and J ends, which lost 4 bases and 4 bases, there was a span of 13 bases.

The rearrangement uses TRBV27 and TRBJ2-7; a weak D match, TRBD2 (7 bases). The CDR3 length is 15 residues. V was cut by 3 bases and J by 2 bases, with 14 bases left in between. CDR1 and CDR2 (germline): MNHEY, SMNVEV (reference sequence). The CDR3: CASSLRGGLTYEQYF. CDR3 DNA: TGTGCCAGCAGTTTGAGGGGGGGGCTAACCTACGAGCAGTACTTC.

This chain joins TRBV2 and TRBJ1-5, with 9 nucleotides matching TRBD1. The V gene's germline CDR1 is SNHLY and CDR2 FYNNEI. The CDR3 consists of 14 residues. V gave up 6 bases and J gave up 4 bases; unmatched junction bases: 4. The CDR3 DNA follows: TGTGCCAGCAGCCCCGACAGGGGGAATCAGCCCCAGCATTTT. Translating it yields CASSPDRGNQPQHF. Variable domain in full (rest from reference TRBV2 and TRBJ1-5): EPEVTQTPSHQVTQMGQEVILRCVPISNHLYFYWYRQILGQKVEFLVSFYNNEISEKSEIFDDQFSVERPDGSNFTLKIRSTKLEDSAMYFCASSPDRGNQPQHFGDGTRLSIL.

The V call is TRBV2, the J call TRBJ1-2; D is perhaps TRBD1 (6 bases). Trimming took 2 bases from V and 4 from J, leaving 11 bases between them. The CDR3 has 14 amino acids. The germline V gene has CDR1 SNHLY and CDR2 FYNNEI. DNA of the CDR3: TGTGCCAGCAGTGAATTAGGACAGCCCTATGGCTACACCTTC. This translates into CASSELGQPYGYTF.

The gene calls are TRBV7-2 and TRBJ2-3; TRBD1 is a possible D gene (6 bases). In germline, CDR1 is SGHTA, CDR2 FQGNSA. The CDR3 runs 15 residues. V shed 4 bases and J shed 8 bases, with 19 bases lying between them. The CDR3 here is CASSSDRSVGVTQYF. For the CDR3, the DNA is TGTGCCAGCAGCTCCGACAGGTCGGTGGGAGTTACGCAGTATTTT.

This chain connects TRBV5-1 to TRBJ1-1; D not resolved. Germline CDR1 reads SGHRS; CDR2 reads YFSETQ. CDR3 size: 15 residues. V was trimmed by 4 bases and J by 1 base, leaving 14 bases between them. Written as DNA, the CDR3 is TGCGCCAGCAGCCGAACTGTAGGGAAGAACACTGAAGCTTTCTTT. It codes for CASSRTVGKNTEAFF.

The chain has TRBV28 and TRBJ2-5, with D perhaps matching TRBD2 (5 bases). Trimming cost V 6 bases and J 1 base, with 18 bases left between them. The CDR3 covers 16 residues. Germline V CDR1 and CDR2: MDHEN, SYDVKM. CDR3 residues: CASSGERAALQETQYF. CDR3 DNA: TGTGCCAGCAGCGGAGAGAGGGCGGCGCTCCAAGAGACCCAGTACTTC.

The chain is built from TRBV4-2 and TRBJ2-1; D could derive from TRBD1 or TRBD2 (5 bases each). Trimming shortened V by 1 base and J by 5 bases, and 12 bases separated the two germline ends. This CDR3 has 15 amino acids. The germline CDR1 and CDR2 sequences are LGHNA and YNFKEQ. CDR3 nucleotides: TGTGCCAGCAGCCAAGGGGGGAACAGGCACAATGAGCAGTTCTTC. Its protein is CASSQGGNRHNEQFF.

This clone was seen only once. The V and J genes are TRBV7-9 and TRBJ1-5, with 7 bases lining up with TRBD1. The CDR3 is 17 residues long. J lost 2 bases, V lost 1 base, and 8 bases had no gene match. Germline V gives CDR1 SEHNR, CDR2 FQNEAQ (reference sequence). CDR3 amino acids: CASSLGLGGAGNQPQHF. CDR3 nucleotides: TGTGCCAGCAGCTTAGGGCTAGGGGGCGCGGGCAATCAGCCCCAGCATTTT.

The rearrangement uses TRBV5-4 and TRBJ2-2; possibly TRBD1 for D (6 bases). V lost 6 bases, J lost 7 bases, and 13 bases lay in between. The CDR3 covers 13 residues. CDR1 SGHNT and CDR2 YYREEE come from the germline V gene (reference sequence). CDR3 protein: CASTYRAGGELFF. CDR3 coding DNA: TGTGCCAGCACGTACAGGGCCGGCGGGGAGCTGTTTTTT.

The rearrangement joins TRBV27 to TRBJ2-1; TRBD2 matches at 7 bases. The CDR3 spans 16 residues. Germline CDR1 MNHEY, CDR2 SMNVEV (reference sequence). With V trimmed by 7 bases and J by 2 bases, 11 bases remained unmatched. In nucleotides, the CDR3 is TGTGCCAGCACCTTCGGGGAGGGCCCAACCTACAATGAGCAGTTCTTC. Translated: CASTFGEGPTYNEQFF.

This clone was seen only once. The chain uses TRBV28 and TRBJ2-7; TRBD1 matches 7 bases. Looked up from germline, CDR1 is MDHEN and CDR2 is SYDVKM. With 7 bases clipped from V and 3 bases from J, the junction kept 3 bases outside the gene matches. This CDR3 is 12 amino acids long. The CDR3 nucleotides read TGTGCCAGCAAAGACAGGGTCTACGAGCAGTACTTC. This gives the protein CASKDRVYEQYF.

This clone was seen only a few times. The J gene is TRBJ1-1, the V gene TRBV5-1; the D is unclear. CDR3 length equals 14 residues. Germline V gives CDR1 SGHRS, CDR2 YFSETQ. V lost 5 bases and J 4 bases, leaving 15 bases between the germline ends. The CDR3 nucleotides read TGCGCCAGCAGGGCAGGAAAGGGAGTCACTGAAGCTTTCTTT. It translates to CASRAGKGVTEAFF.

This chain links TRBV30 with TRBJ1-1, with 8 bases lining up with TRBD1. Per germline, CDR1 GTSNPN and CDR2 SVGIG (reference sequence). V was pared by 4 bases and J by 1 base, with 8 bases of the junction left unmatched. The CDR3 covers 15 residues. The CDR3 region is CAWTGGGLRNTEAFF. In DNA form, the CDR3 reads TGTGCCTGGACAGGGGGCGGACTTAGGAACACTGAAGCTTTCTTT.